This T cell receptor beta chain comes out of a study of OX40 agonist ivuxolimab in advanced cancers. For the study at large: There were three patients with partial responses, one having hepatocellular carcinoma and two cutaneous melanoma.

This clone was seen just once. Assay used: immunoSEQ multiplex PCR; TCRdb lists only in-frame clones, some missing. This table has some 16,000 clones, over 65% appearing once. Trimming removed 1 base from V and 0 bases from J, with 6 bases in between. CDR1 is LNHDA, CDR2 SQIVND, per germline (reference sequence). CDR3 length equals 15 residues. Source: CD4+ or CD8+ T cells sorted from blood, taken in a trial of the OX40 agonist ivuxolimab. V is TRBV19 and J is TRBJ1-4; weak D call: TRBD1 (5 bases). The source of this sequence is an adult with an advanced solid tumor such as melanoma, head and neck, liver or kidney cancer. In nucleotides, the CDR3 is TGTGCCAGTAGTATAGGGGACGCAACTAATGAAAAACTGTTTTTT. Amino acid sequence: CASSIGDATNEKLFF.